The rows below give T cell receptor beta chains drawn from one sample of a study of control samples from healthy donors and cancer patients. Here immunoSEQ multiplex PCR was the method, and the copy in TCRdb shows in-frame clones only, minus some. Of 100,000 or so clones detected, roughly 90% appear once; the ten largest clones hold more than 7%. The sequenced sample consisted of blood. The receptors originated from a young man in good health. CDR3s include the opening cysteine and the closing phenylalanine or tryptophan. D genes are given only for firm matches. Size tells how often a clone was seen (once, few, many) or the class of an expanded clone, and some rows leave it out.

v_gene,j_gene,d_gene,abundance,CDR3aa,CDR3nt
TRBV7-3,TRBJ2-2,-,-,CASSISGRGTAGELFF,TGTGCCAGCAGCATCTCAGGGAGAGGGACCGCCGGGGAGCTGTTTTTT
TRBV19,TRBJ2-7,TRBD1,-,CASSITDRGGYEQYF,TGTGCCAGTAGTATTACTGACAGGGGAGGCTACGAGCAGTACTTC
TRBV24-1,TRBJ2-7,-,-,CATQQGREQYF,TGTGCCACCCAGCAGGGCCGCGAGCAGTACTTC
TRBV19,TRBJ1-2,TRBD1,-,CASNTGTVMKRTNYGYTF,TGTGCCAGCAATACCGGGACAGTTATGAAAAGGACTAACTATGGCTACACCTTC
TRBV7-9,TRBJ1-6,-,few,CASSSRAADYNSPLHF,TGTGCCAGCAGCTCCCGGGCGGCGGATTATAATTCACCCCTCCACTTT
TRBV25-1,TRBJ1-4,-,-,CASRGGFEKLFF,TGTGCCAGCAGGGGGGGGTTTGAAAAACTGTTTTTT
TRBV2,TRBJ1-5,-,-,CASSDEGGAYSNQPQHF,TGTGCCAGCAGTGATGAAGGAGGGGCCTATAGCAATCAGCCCCAGCATTTT
TRBV5-6,TRBJ2-2,-,-,CASRGGTGRNTGELFF,TGTGCCAGCAGGGGGGGCACAGGTCGGAACACCGGGGAGCTGTTTTTT
TRBV29-1,TRBJ2-7,TRBD2,-,CSVGSPSGAPYEQYF,TGCAGCGTTGGATCGCCTAGCGGGGCACCTTACGAGCAGTACTTC
TRBV15,TRBJ2-6,-,-,CATSRDMTGANVLTF,TGTGCCACCAGCAGAGATATGACTGGGGCCAACGTCCTGACTTTC
TRBV5-6,TRBJ1-6,-,-,CASSGDGFSSPLHF,TGTGCCAGCAGCGGGGACGGATTTAGTTCACCCCTCCACTTT
TRBV6-2/TRBV6-3,TRBJ2-7,TRBD2,once,CASSYSKASGTYEQYF,TGTGCCAGCAGTTACTCGAAGGCTAGCGGCACCTACGAGCAGTACTTC
TRBV12-5,TRBJ2-1,-,-,CASGEAGTQRLGDEQFF,TGTGCTAGTGGTGAAGCCGGGACGCAAAGGCTTGGGGATGAGCAGTTCTTC
TRBV4-3,TRBJ2-7,-,-,CASSQDGLDTIEQYF,TGCGCCAGCAGCCAAGACGGGTTGGACACCATCGAGCAGTACTTC
TRBV7-8,TRBJ1-1,-,-,CASSPWRESGTEAFF,TGTGCCAGCAGCCCGTGGAGGGAGTCGGGCACTGAAGCTTTCTTT
TRBV7-9,TRBJ2-2,TRBD2,few,CASTPASGRTGELFF,TGTGCCAGCACTCCCGCTAGCGGGAGAACCGGGGAGCTGTTTTTT
TRBV3-1/TRBV3-2,TRBJ2-7,-,-,CASSQGRGPSYEQYF,TGTGCCAGCAGCCAAGGAAGGGGCCCCTCCTACGAGCAGTACTTC
TRBV7-7,TRBJ2-5,TRBD1,-,CASSPSWGRGETQYF,TGTGCCAGCAGCCCAAGCTGGGGCAGGGGGGAGACCCAGTACTTC
TRBV6-6,TRBJ1-2,-,few,CASSYSTREGYTF,TGTGCCAGCAGTTACTCGACGAGGGAAGGCTACACCTTC
TRBV11-1,TRBJ2-3,-,few,CASSLRGGGDTQYF,TGTGCCAGCAGCTTAAGGGGGGGCGGGGATACGCAGTATTTT
TRBV12-3/TRBV12-4,TRBJ2-5,-,-,CASTDSRQETQYF,TGTGCCAGCACGGACAGCCGACAAGAGACCCAGTACTTC
TRBV24-1,TRBJ2-5,TRBD1,-,CATSERTGPQETQYF,TGTGCCACCAGTGAGAGGACAGGTCCTCAAGAGACCCAGTACTTC